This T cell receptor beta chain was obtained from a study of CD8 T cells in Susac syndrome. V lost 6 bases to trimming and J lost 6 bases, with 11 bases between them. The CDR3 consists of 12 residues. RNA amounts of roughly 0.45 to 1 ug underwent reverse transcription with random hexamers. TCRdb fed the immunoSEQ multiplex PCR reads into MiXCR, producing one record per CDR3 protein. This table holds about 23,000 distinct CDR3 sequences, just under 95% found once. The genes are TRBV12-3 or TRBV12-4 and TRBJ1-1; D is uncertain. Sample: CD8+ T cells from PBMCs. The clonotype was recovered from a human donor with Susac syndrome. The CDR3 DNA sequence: TGTGCCAGCAGCTCCCTTTACCCTGAAGCTTTCTTT. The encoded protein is CASSSLYPEAFF.